Sequencing of this T cell receptor beta chain was carried out in a study of cytomegalovirus exposure and HLA in healthy donors. Primers for the PCR totalled 60 Vbeta and 13 Jbeta. Here immunoSEQ multiplex PCR was the method, and the copy in TCRdb shows in-frame clones only, minus some. The sample consists of about 120,000 clones, about 75% of them appearing once. CDR3 length: 14 amino acids. Germline loops: CDR1 SEHNR, CDR2 FQNEAQ (reference sequence). The V gene lost 5 bases and the J gene lost 10 bases, with 18 bases spanning the gap. This chain joins TRBV7-9 and TRBJ2-1; unclear D gene. Sequenced: PBMCs. The TCR originated in a man aged 60-69 years in good health and CMV-seropositive. The CDR3 loop is CASSIERSRTEQFF. CDR3 DNA: TGTGCCAGCAGCATCGAGCGTAGCAGAACGGAGCAGTTCTTC.